This T cell receptor (beta chain) was sequenced during a study of tumour-infiltrating T cells in Burkitt lymphoma. Across the study: The Burkitt lymphoma cohort spanned all epidemiological subtypes. Productive clonality predicted overall and progression-free survival. Points from the study as a whole: Several public clonotypes were shared across many Burkitt lymphoma patients.

Only in-frame clones appear in the TCRdb table, and some are missing; sequencing was by immunoSEQ multiplex PCR. The sample has approximately 46,000 clones; roughly 30% are singletons. This clone was counted between two and nine times. What it binds is not known. The germline CDR1 and CDR2 sequences are MNHEY and SMNVEV (reference sequence). The CDR3 loop spans 11 amino acids. Trimming cost V 1 base and J 11 bases, with 6 bases left between them. The source material was tumor tissue. The receptor comes from a human donor with Burkitt lymphoma. V gene TRBV27 combines with J gene TRBJ1-5; unclear D gene. The CDR3 nucleotides are TGTGCCAGCAGTTTATATGGGACCCAGCATTTT. Encoded protein: CASSLYGTQHF.